The sequence of this TCR beta chain was determined in a study of shared clonotypes between healthy human individuals. V was cut by 1 base and J by 0 bases, with 15 bases left in between. In germline, CDR1 is KGHSH, CDR2 LQKENI. The CDR3 is made up of 17 amino acids. The repertoire was sequenced with immunoSEQ multiplex PCR; TCRdb's copy has only in-frame clones and lacks some. The repertoire has about 2.3 million clones, 85% to 95% of them found once; the top ten carry 0.3% to 0.4%. This chain joins TRBV18 and TRBJ1-1; maybe TRBD1 (6 bases). This sequence originates from a man aged 18 to 29 in good health. Some clones in this sample may be carry-over from other donors' samples. Specimen: naive CD4+ T cells from PBMCs. The subset is: CD45RA+ positively selected. The CDR3 loop reads CASSPRGPDPMNTEAFF. CDR3 coding DNA: TGTGCCAGCTCACCACGGGGGCCGGACCCCATGAACACTGAAGCTTTCTTT.